What follows are 20 T cell receptor beta chains derived from one specimen sequenced in a study of blood T cells in healthy people across ages. Using a J-beta primer mix together with a sample-barcoded 5' primer, a second PCR was run for roughly 6 to 11 cycles. One entry per CDR3 protein results from TCRdb running MiXCR on the 5' RACE reads. The sample carries about 1,000,000 distinct CDR3 sequences, roughly 45% recorded once. The sequenced material came from blood. The receptors derive from a woman aged 55 to 70 in good health.

In this sample, this clonotype turned up a few times. A much larger clone lies one base from this, so it may be a read error. The chain couples TRBV5-1 to TRBJ2-5; possible D gene TRBD1, 6 bases. This CDR3 contains 12 residues. The V gene lost 4 bases and the J gene lost 11 bases, with 15 bases spanning the gap. Germline V lookup: CDR1 SGHRS, CDR2 YFSETQ. This chain's CDR3 is CASSEGDNEQYF. The CDR3 coding sequence is TGCGCCAGCAGCGAAGGGGACAATGAGCAGTACTTC.

This clonotype has a handful of counts. CDR3 bases: TGTGCCAGCAGCTTAGAGGTCGTGCAAGAGACCCAGTACTTC. Encoded protein: CASSLEVVQETQYF. The rearrangement joins TRBV7-6 to TRBJ2-5; D is ambiguous. The V gene lost 1 base and the J gene lost 2 bases, with 8 bases spanning the gap. The CDR3 loop spans 14 amino acids. The germline V gene encodes CDR1 SGHVS and CDR2 FNYEAQ.

The sample holds a few counts of this clonotype. The chain uses TRBV7-7 and TRBJ2-1, with TRBD2 as a possible D gene (6 bases). Trimming shortened V by 5 bases and J by 10 bases, and 18 bases separated the two germline ends. The CDR3 is 14 residues long. The germline gives CDR1 SSHAT, CDR2 FNYEAQ (reference sequence). The CDR3 reads CASSDPGTSAEQFF. CDR3 coding DNA: TGTGCCAGCAGCGACCCCGGGACTTCAGCCGAGCAGTTCTTC.

The V call is TRBV6-5, the J call TRBJ2-5; D could derive from TRBD1 or TRBD2 (5 bases each). The germline V gene has CDR1 MNHEY and CDR2 SVGAGI. The CDR3 has 15 residues. V dropped 1 base and J dropped 5 bases, with 14 bases sitting between them. DNA for the CDR3: TGTGCCAGCAGTTACTTCGGGGCCACGCTGGAGACCCAGTACTTC. This codes for CASSYFGATLETQYF.

This clonotype has more than one count but fewer than ten. This chain joins TRBV2 and TRBJ2-3; the D is unclear. CDR3 length equals 16 residues. Germline values: CDR1 SNHLY, CDR2 FYNNEI. Trimming shortened V by 1 base and J by 4 bases, and 15 bases separated the two germline ends. The CDR3 DNA reads TGTGCCAGCAGTGAAGACAGATCTCGACCAGCAGATACGCAGTATTTT. Protein product: CASSEDRSRPADTQYF.

The V call is TRBV7-3, the J call TRBJ2-7; TRBD1 matches at 10 bases. CDR1 SGHTA and CDR2 FQGTGA come from the germline V gene. The CDR3 totals 15 residues. V shed 2 bases and J 5 bases; nucleotides not matched to a gene: 6. The CDR3 nucleotides read TGTGCCAGCAGCTTAGGAGGGACAGGGGACAACGAGCAGTACTTC. Translated: CASSLGGTGDNEQYF.

The gene calls are TRBV28 and TRBJ2-3; possible D gene TRBD1, 7 bases. The CDR3 has 15 residues. Trimming shortened V by 4 bases and J by 2 bases, and 13 bases separated the two germline ends. Germline assignment: CDR1 MDHEN and CDR2 SYDVKM. The chain's CDR3 is CASSSAGQHTDTQYF. CDR3 nucleotide sequence: TGTGCCAGCAGTTCCGCGGGACAGCACACAGATACGCAGTATTTT. The full variable domain, completed using reference TRBV28 and TRBJ2-3, is DVKVTQSSRYLVKRTGEKVFLECVQDMDHENMFWYRQDPGLGLRLIYFSYDVKMKEKGDIPEGYSVSREKKERFSLILESASTNQTSMYLCASSSAGQHTDTQYFGPGTRLTVL.

This clonotype was recorded a few times. V is TRBV28 and J is TRBJ2-1; 9 bases align to TRBD2. The ends lost 1 base at V and 5 bases at J; junction bases unmatched: 9. This CDR3 contains 17 residues. CDR1 MDHEN and CDR2 SYDVKM come from the germline V gene. The chain's CDR3 is CASSLFSSSGAHNEQFF. The CDR3 DNA sequence: TGTGCCAGCAGTTTATTCTCGTCTAGCGGGGCTCACAATGAGCAGTTCTTC.

This clonotype was seen only a few times. The gene calls are TRBV7-9 and TRBJ2-7, with 10 nucleotides matching TRBD2. The CDR3 loop spans 14 amino acids. After removal of 3 bases from V and 5 bases from J, the junction contained 4 bases not matched to a gene. The germline V gene encodes CDR1 SEHNR and CDR2 FQNEAQ (reference sequence). CDR3 bases: TGTGCCAGCAGCTTGCTAGCGGGAGAGGACGAGCAGTACTTC. It yields the protein CASSLLAGEDEQYF.

Details on this clonotype: A junction end diverges from the germline sequence, so it may reflect a read error. V gene TRBV5-1 combines with J gene TRBJ1-2; no definite D call. The CDR3 has 12 amino acids. Germline V lookup: CDR1 SGHRS, CDR2 YFSETQ. The CDR3 sequence is CVSSPTMDGYTF. DNA of the CDR3: TGCGTCAGCAGCCCCACCATGGATGGCTACACCTTC.

The V gene is TRBV20-1, the J gene TRBJ2-1, with D uncertain. The CDR3 has 14 residues. V dropped 3 bases and J dropped 9 bases, with 18 bases sitting between them. Germline CDR1 is DFQATT and CDR2 is SNEGSKA (reference sequence). The CDR3 loop is CSARAPSVGVEQFF. The CDR3 region has the DNA TGCAGTGCTAGGGCCCCTTCAGTTGGGGTTGAGCAGTTCTTC.

This clonotype was seen many times. The chain recombines TRBV4-2 with TRBJ2-5, with 11 bases lining up with TRBD2. This CDR3 has 17 amino acids. Trimming cost V 1 base and J 5 bases; bases outside gene matches: 9. From germline, CDR1 is LGHNA and CDR2 YNFKEQ. The CDR3 spells CASSQVPTSGRGETQYF. The CDR3 DNA sequence: TGTGCCAGCAGCCAAGTCCCCACTAGCGGGAGAGGGGAGACCCAGTACTTC.

The table lists this clonotype with a few counts. V usage is TRBV6-1 and J usage is TRBJ2-3; 7 bases align to TRBD2. V dropped 6 bases and J dropped 4; count of bases not matched to a gene: 10. In germline, CDR1 is MNHNS, CDR2 SASEGT. This CDR3 region has 15 residues. DNA for the CDR3: TGTGCCAGCAGCAAGAGCGGGGCTTGGTCAGATACGCAGTATTTT. Translated, it gives CASSKSGAWSDTQYF.

This clonotype turned up a few times. The genes are TRBV7-9 and TRBJ1-2; 7 positions match TRBD1. Per germline, CDR1 SEHNR and CDR2 FQNEAQ (reference sequence). The CDR3 is 14 amino acids. Trimming at V came to 4 bases and at J to 4 bases, leaving 6 bases not matched to a gene. The CDR3 DNA reads TGTGCCAGCAGCTCCCAGACAGGGCCCTATGGCTACACCTTC. This translates into CASSSQTGPYGYTF.

The CDR3 DNA reads TGTGCCAGCAGTTTTAGCAGGGACTACGAGCAGTACTTC. It is translated as CASSFSRDYEQYF. This rearrangement joins TRBV27 to TRBJ2-7; maybe TRBD1 (5 bases). The CDR3 is 13 residues long. Germline V gene sequence: CDR1 MNHEY, CDR2 SMNVEV (reference sequence). The V and J ends lost 3 bases and 3 bases respectively, with 9 bases between them.

This clonotype showed up just a few times. The chain uses TRBV29-1 and TRBJ2-3, with 9 bases fitting TRBD2. CDR3 length: 14 amino acids. Germline V gene data show CDR1 as SQVTM and CDR2 as ANQGSEA. Trimming removed 3 bases from V and 5 bases from J; junction bases left unmatched: 6. CDR3 sequence: CSVEWAGGRDTQYF. The CDR3 DNA follows: TGCAGCGTTGAGTGGGCGGGAGGGAGAGATACGCAGTATTTT.

This clonotype was counted only a few times. The chain carries TRBV12-5 and TRBJ2-1; D is unresolved. The CDR3 is made up of 14 amino acids. Per the germline V gene, CDR1 is LGHNT and CDR2 is FRNRAP. The V gene lost 7 bases and the J gene lost 7 bases, with 17 bases spanning the gap. The CDR3 DNA reads TGTGCTAGTGAACCCCAAGGTCATTTGAATGAGCAGTTCTTC. This encodes CASEPQGHLNEQFF.

This clonotype occurred many times. The V gene is TRBV4-2, the J gene TRBJ2-3; D call uncertain. Germline CDR1 LGHNA, CDR2 YNFKEQ. The V gene lost 0 bases and the J gene lost 6 bases, with 7 bases spanning the gap. This CDR3 has 13 residues. Here the CDR3 reads CASSQDKVDTQYF. The DNA for the CDR3 is TGTGCCAGCAGCCAAGATAAGGTGGATACGCAGTATTTT.

This clonotype came up many times. V and J are TRBV29-1 and TRBJ2-7, with 11 bases matching TRBD2. The CDR3 is made up of 14 amino acids. In germline, CDR1 is SQVTM, CDR2 ANQGSEA. The V gene end was trimmed by 6 bases and the J gene end by 3 bases; junction bases not matched to a gene: 7. In DNA, the CDR3 is TGCAGCGTAGCTACCGGGACTAGCGGCTACGAGCAGTACTTC. Translating it yields CSVATGTSGYEQYF.

This CDR3 reads CASSPGVWSVFSGANVLTF. The CDR3 coding sequence is TGCGCCAGCAGCCCGGGTGTTTGGAGCGTCTTCTCTGGGGCCAACGTCCTGACTTTC. The chain employs TRBV4-1 and TRBJ2-6; D uncertain. Trimming took off 4 bases at V and 0 bases at J, with 19 bases between the two ends. The CDR3 is 19 amino acids. Per the germline V gene, CDR1 is MGHRA and CDR2 is YSYEKL.